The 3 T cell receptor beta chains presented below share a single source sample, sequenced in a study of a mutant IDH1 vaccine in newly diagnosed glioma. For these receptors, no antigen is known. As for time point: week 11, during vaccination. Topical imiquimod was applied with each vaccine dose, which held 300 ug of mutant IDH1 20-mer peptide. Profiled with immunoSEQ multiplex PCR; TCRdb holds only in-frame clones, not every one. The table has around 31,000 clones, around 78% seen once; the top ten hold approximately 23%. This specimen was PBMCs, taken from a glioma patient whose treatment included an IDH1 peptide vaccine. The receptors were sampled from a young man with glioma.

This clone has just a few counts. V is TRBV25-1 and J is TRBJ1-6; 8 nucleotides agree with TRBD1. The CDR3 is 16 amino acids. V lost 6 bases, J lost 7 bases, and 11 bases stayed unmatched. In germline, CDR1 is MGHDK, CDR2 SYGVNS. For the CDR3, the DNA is TGTGCCAGCAGCTTAGGGACAGGCGGGGGGAATTCACCCCTCCACTTT. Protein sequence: CASSLGTGGGNSPLHF.

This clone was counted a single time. The DNA for the CDR3 is TGTGCCAGCAGTTACTCGAGTGACGCGGGAGATACGCAGTATTTT. Translated: CASSYSSDAGDTQYF. The chain has TRBV6-5 and TRBJ2-3, with D tentatively TRBD2 (5 bases). Per germline, CDR1 MNHEY and CDR2 SVGAGI. CDR3 size: 15 residues. V was cut by 0 bases and J by 5 bases, with 12 bases left in between.

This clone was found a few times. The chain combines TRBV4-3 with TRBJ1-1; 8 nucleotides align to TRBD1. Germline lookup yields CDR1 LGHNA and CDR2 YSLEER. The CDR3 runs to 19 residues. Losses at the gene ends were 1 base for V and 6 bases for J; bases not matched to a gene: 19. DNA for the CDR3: TGCGCCAGCAGCCAAGCCCCACTCAGCAGGGGGCCTAATGGGCCTGAAGCTTTCTTT. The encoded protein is CASSQAPLSRGPNGPEAFF.